The clone carrying this T cell receptor beta chain has a single count. This CDR3 comprises 16 residues. V shed 3 bases, J shed 7 bases, and the junction held 7 bases outside the gene matches. Germline V gene data show CDR1 as LGHDT and CDR2 as YNNKEL (reference sequence). The repertoire was sequenced with immunoSEQ multiplex PCR; TCRdb's copy has only in-frame clones and lacks some. Of about 240,000 clones listed, 70% to 85% were seen once; the top ten hold more than 2.5%. The sample is drawn from a study of blood T cell repertoires in COVID-19. This receptor was identified in a woman at least 80 years old with acute or convalescent COVID-19. The chain couples TRBV3-1 (or the pseudogene TRBV3-2) to TRBJ2-1, with 12 bases lining up with TRBD2. The sample comprised peripheral blood. The CDR3 region has the DNA TGTGCCAGCAGCCATGCGGCGACTAGCGGGGGTAATGAGCAGTTCTTC. This encodes CASSHAATSGGNEQFF.